This T cell receptor beta chain came from a study of shared clonotypes between healthy human individuals. CD45RO negativity and positive selection for CCR7 defined naive CD8 cells, a population that excluded terminally differentiated effector memory CD45RA+ cells. The repertoire was sequenced with immunoSEQ multiplex PCR; TCRdb's copy has only in-frame clones and lacks some. The sample has about 2,200,000 clones; approximately 94% are singletons. Germline V gene sequence: CDR1 LGHNA, CDR2 YNFKEQ. The CDR3 contains 15 residues. Deletions cut 4 bases from V and 0 bases from J, with 13 bases between. The source material was naive CD8+ T cells from PBMCs. The receptor was derived from a man aged 18 to 29 in good health. Some clones in this sample may be carry-over from other donors' samples. V is TRBV4-2 and J is TRBJ2-7, with D uncertain. The CDR3 sequence is CASSLLAESSYEQYF. The CDR3 region has the DNA TGTGCCAGCAGCCTGCTGGCGGAAAGCTCCTACGAGCAGTACTTC.